This entry lists 20 T cell receptor beta chains sequenced from one sample in a study of shared clonotypes between healthy human individuals (dated by TCRdb to the early 2020s). The library relied on the immunoSEQ multiplex PCR assay. TCRdb provides this immuneACCESS table in a form limited to in-frame rearrangements. Some clones are lacking; in checked studies, under half of them reflect an unresolved V gene, and why the rest are absent is not known. Recorded for this sample are some 1,400,000 clones; more than 95% of them occurred a single time. The ten largest clones add up to approximately 1.1% of the sample. Sequences were obtained from naive CD4+ T cells sorted from blood. The label giving this sample's cell subset or site can be read as: CD45RA+ positively selected. The receptors come from a man younger than 45 in good health.

The chain couples TRBV28 to TRBJ2-3; 11 positions agree with TRBD2. Germline trimming cut 1 base from V and 2 bases from J; bases unmatched to any gene: 2. The CDR3 spans 16 residues. Germline V CDR1 and CDR2: MDHEN, SYDVKM. CDR3 DNA: TGTGCCAGCAGTTTATCACTAGCGGGAGCCACAGATACGCAGTATTTT. Translation: CASSLSLAGATDTQYF.

This rearrangement joins TRBV2 to TRBJ2-7; maybe TRBD2 (5 bases). Germline lookup yields CDR1 SNHLY and CDR2 FYNNEI. The CDR3 extends over 13 amino acids. V was cut by 3 bases and J by 0 bases, with 6 bases left in between. CDR3 DNA: TGTGCCAGCAGTGAGGAGGTCTCCTACGAGCAGTACTTC. It specifies CASSEEVSYEQYF.

V is TRBV5-4 and J is TRBJ2-3; TRBD2 matches at 7 bases. V gave up 4 bases and J gave up 0 bases; unmatched junction bases: 20. Germline V gene lookup returns CDR1 SGHNT and CDR2 YYREEE (reference sequence). The CDR3 runs 20 residues. The CDR3: CASSKPSGTRMITSTDTQYF. The CDR3 DNA is TGTGCCAGCAGCAAGCCGAGCGGGACCCGTATGATTACTAGCACAGATACGCAGTATTTT.

V usage is TRBV11-1 and J usage is TRBJ2-3; D possibly corresponds to TRBD2 (6 bases). Germline lookup yields CDR1 SGHAT and CDR2 FQDESV (reference sequence). The ends were cut back, 6 bases at V and 6 bases at J, with 13 bases in the middle. This CDR3 spans 13 amino acids. The CDR3 protein is CASRTRYFDTQYF. CDR3 DNA: TGTGCCAGCAGGACTAGGTACTTTGATACGCAGTATTTT. The full variable domain, rest sourced from reference TRBV11-1 and TRBJ2-3, is EAEVAQSPRYKITEKSQAVAFWCDPISGHATLYWYRQILGQGPELLVQFQDESVVDDSQLPKDRFSAERLKGVDSTLKIQPAELGDSAMYLCASRTRYFDTQYFGPGTRLTVL.

This sequence joins TRBV19 and TRBJ1-2; 8 bases align to TRBD1. The CDR3 runs 16 residues. The V and J ends lost 2 bases and 2 bases, in that order; junction bases with no gene match: 7. Germline-derived CDR1 and CDR2 are LNHDA and SQIVND (reference sequence). The DNA for the CDR3 is TGTGCCAGTAGTATACCCACCGGGACAGGCAACTATGGCTACACCTTC. Its translation is CASSIPTGTGNYGYTF.

The chain is built from TRBV15 and TRBJ2-3; 9 bases are a match to TRBD2. Germline V gene sequence: CDR1 LNHNV, CDR2 YYDKDF (reference sequence). This CDR3 comprises 15 residues. V shed 2 bases and J 1 base; nucleotides not matched to a gene: 1. CDR3 sequence: CATSRRGGGTDTQYF. The CDR3 DNA sequence: TGTGCCACCAGCAGACGCGGGGGGGGCACAGATACGCAGTATTTT. Supplemented by reference TRBV15 and TRBJ2-3, the full variable domain reads DAMVIQNPRYQVTQFGKPVTLSCSQTLNHNVMYWYQQKSSQAPKLLFHYYDKDFNNEADTPDNFQSRRPNTSFCFLDIRSPGLGDTAMYLCATSRRGGGTDTQYFGPGTRLTVL.

This chain joins TRBV19 and TRBJ2-7, with TRBD2 identical over 10 bases. J lost 4 bases, V lost 5 bases, and 8 bases had no gene match. Germline V gives CDR1 LNHDA, CDR2 SQIVND (reference sequence). The CDR3 contains 15 residues. The CDR3 sequence: CASSALLAGAYEQYF. CDR3 DNA sequence: TGTGCCAGTAGTGCGCTTCTAGCGGGAGCGTACGAGCAGTACTTC.

This chain links TRBV7-3 with TRBJ2-3, with 8 bases aligning to TRBD1. With 5 bases clipped from V and 4 bases from J, the junction kept 5 bases outside the gene matches. This CDR3 is 14 amino acids long. Looked up from germline, CDR1 is SGHTA and CDR2 is FQGTGA. In DNA form, the CDR3 reads TGTGCCAGCAGCATCGGACAGGGAGCAGATACGCAGTATTTT. Translation gives CASSIGQGADTQYF.

The chain uses TRBV5-1 and TRBJ2-7, with 10 bases that match TRBD2. Germline trimming cut 1 base from V and 4 bases from J; bases unmatched to any gene: 14. The germline V gene encodes CDR1 SGHRS and CDR2 YFSETQ. This CDR3 spans 18 amino acids. This chain's CDR3 is CASSLRGTLLAGMYEQYF. The CDR3 DNA reads TGCGCCAGCAGCTTGCGCGGGACACTACTAGCGGGAATGTACGAGCAGTACTTC.

The genes are TRBV6-5 and TRBJ2-7, with TRBD2 identical over 11 bases. The CDR3 spans 15 residues. Germline V gives CDR1 MNHEY, CDR2 SVGAGI. V dropped 6 bases and J dropped 7; count of bases not matched to a gene: 11. CDR3 in DNA: TGTGCCAGCAGCTACACTAGCGGGAGTGTTTTAGAGCAGTACTTC. This gives the protein CASSYTSGSVLEQYF.

V usage is TRBV28 and J usage is TRBJ2-7; D is perhaps TRBD1 or TRBD2 (5 bases each). CDR1 is MDHEN and CDR2 is SYDVKM in the germline V gene. Between the trimmed V and J ends, which lost 6 bases and 4 bases, there was a span of 13 bases. CDR3 length: 13 amino acids. CDR3 in amino acids: CASSEPGRYEQYF. The CDR3 region has the DNA TGTGCCAGCAGCGAACCAGGGAGATACGAGCAGTACTTC.

This clone was counted once. Germline is not matched at one junction end, which may reflect a read error. This rearrangement joins TRBV7-9 to TRBJ2-5; 14 positions match TRBD2. The CDR3 extends over 17 amino acids. Germline CDR1 reads SEHNR; CDR2 reads FQNEAQ (reference sequence). CDR3: CASTLGGLAGVFETQYF. The DNA for the CDR3 is TGTGCCAGCACCTTAGGGGGACTAGCGGGAGTATTTGAGACCCAGTACTTC.

V usage is TRBV2 and J usage is TRBJ1-1; D is unresolved. The CDR3 loop spans 15 amino acids. V was pared by 4 bases and J by 1 base, with 13 bases between. The V gene's germline CDR1 is SNHLY and CDR2 FYNNEI. CDR3 residues: CASSGRAGPNTEAFF. The DNA for the CDR3 is TGTGCCAGCAGTGGACGGGCAGGCCCGAACACTGAAGCTTTCTTT.

This rearrangement joins TRBV28 to TRBJ1-3; D not resolved. The CDR3 loop spans 13 amino acids. Germline CDR1 MDHEN, CDR2 SYDVKM. Deletions cut 6 bases from V and 4 bases from J, with 10 bases between. The chain's CDR3 is CASRIGRGNTIYF. DNA for the CDR3: TGTGCCAGCAGGATTGGTCGCGGAAACACCATATATTTT.

J is TRBJ2-5 and V is TRBV7-2; D remains unclear. CDR1 SGHTA and CDR2 FQGNSA come from the germline V gene. Between the trimmed V and J ends, which lost 2 bases and 1 base, there was a span of 11 bases. There are 15 residues in the CDR3. CDR3 in DNA: TGTGCCAGCAGCTTATTGGGCAGAGGCCAAGAGACCCAGTACTTC. Translated: CASSLLGRGQETQYF.

V usage is TRBV15 and J usage is TRBJ2-3; no clear D gene. Trimming took 0 bases from V and 4 from J, leaving 17 bases between them. The CDR3 totals 17 residues. The germline V gene has CDR1 LNHNV and CDR2 YYDKDF (reference sequence). In DNA, the CDR3 is TGTGCCACCAGCAGAGACTTGAGCGCGCTGGGGTCAGATACGCAGTATTTT. Its protein product is CATSRDLSALGSDTQYF.

The V gene is TRBV11-2, the J gene TRBJ2-7; TRBD2 matches 11 bases. The germline V gene has CDR1 SGHAT and CDR2 FQNNGV. This CDR3 has 15 residues. J was trimmed by 8 bases and V by 4 bases; bases with no gene match: 10. CDR3 nucleotide sequence: TGTGCCAGCAGCTCCTGGGCGACTAGCGGGACCCAGCAGTACTTC. Amino acid sequence: CASSSWATSGTQQYF.

A note on this clone: Other DNA sequences within the sample encode an identical CDR3. The chain uses TRBV7-2 and TRBJ2-3, with D maybe TRBD1 (6 bases). The CDR3 spans 13 residues. CDR1 is SGHTA, CDR2 FQGNSA, per germline. V was shortened by 4 bases and J by 6 bases, with 11 bases between the two germline ends. CDR3 protein: CASSSQGTDTQYF. CDR3 nucleotides: TGTGCCAGCAGCTCACAGGGAACGGATACGCAGTATTTT.

The V gene is TRBV5-8, the J gene TRBJ1-4, with D unclear. The CDR3 runs 13 residues. Trimming stripped 1 base from V and 6 bases from J, with 7 bases between. CDR1 and CDR2 (germline): SGHTS, YDEGEE. The CDR3 is CASSLYYDEKLFF. In DNA, the CDR3 is TGTGCCAGCAGCTTGTATTACGATGAAAAACTGTTTTTT. The full variable domain, rest sourced from reference TRBV5-8 and TRBJ1-4, is EAGVTQSPTHLIKTRGQQATLRCSPISGHTSVYWYQQALGLGLQFLLWYDEGEERNRGNFPPRFSGRQFPNYSSELNVNALELEDSALYLCASSLYYDEKLFFGSGTQLSVL.

The chain links TRBV6-5 to TRBJ2-7; 9 bases are a match to TRBD1. V trimming: 5 bases; J trimming: 3 bases; junction bases outside the gene matches: 8. The CDR3 spans 15 residues. The germline V gene encodes CDR1 MNHEY and CDR2 SVGAGI. CDR3 sequence reads: CASSRAGTGFYEQYF. CDR3 sequence (DNA): TGTGCCAGCAGTAGGGCCGGGACAGGGTTCTACGAGCAGTACTTC.